This entry concerns a single T cell receptor beta chain. PCR was performed using 60 Vbeta and 13 Jbeta primers. The data were produced by immunoSEQ multiplex PCR, yet TCRdb's version contains in-frame clones alone and is incomplete. Found here are 100,000 or so clones, roughly 78% of them singletons; the top ten hold roughly 4.2%. The data are from a study of cytomegalovirus exposure and HLA in healthy donors. The sequencing sample was made of PBMCs. The receptor was isolated from a woman in her forties in good health and CMV-seropositive.

The CDR3 DNA follows: TGTGCCAGCAGCTCTAACGAAAAGACTAGCGGGAGCTTCGGCGAGCAGTACTTC. Its translation: CASSSNEKTSGSFGEQYF. The chain couples TRBV7-9 to TRBJ2-7; 12 bases map to TRBD2. Germline values: CDR1 SEHNR, CDR2 FQNEAQ (reference sequence). There are 18 residues in the CDR3. Trimming at V came to 4 bases and at J to 6 bases, leaving 16 bases not matched to a gene.